This is a list of T cell receptor beta chains from one sample in a study of blood T cell repertoires in COVID-19. Method: immunoSEQ multiplex PCR; TCRdb's copy keeps in-frame clones and lacks some. The sample holds approximately 200,000 clones; 80% to 85% are singletons and the top ten take about 2.1%. The specimen sequenced was peripheral blood. The receptors derive from a woman aged 55-70 years with acute or convalescent COVID-19. CDR3s include the opening cysteine and the closing phenylalanine or tryptophan. The order of the fields is D gene, J gene, V gene, clone size, CDR3 DNA, CDR3 protein. D genes are given only for firm matches. Clone size is stated in some rows and not others, as once, few, many or a class when expanded.

-,TRBJ2-5,TRBV28,-,TGTGCCAGCAGTTTGGTCCCGAGAGAGACCCAGTACTTC,CASSLVPRETQYF
-,TRBJ1-2,TRBV3-1/TRBV3-2,-,TGTGCCAGCAGTTTCCCCGGGCAGGGCAATATGGGCTACACCTTC,CASSFPGQGNMGYTF
-,TRBJ2-3,TRBV9,-,TGTGCCAGCAGCGTAGGGGGGCAGGGGACAGATACGCAGTATTTT,CASSVGGQGTDTQYF
TRBD1,TRBJ1-2,TRBV2,few,TGTGCCAGCAGCCCCAGCGGACAGGGACGTGGCTACACCTTC,CASSPSGQGRGYTF
-,TRBJ2-3,TRBV5-1,-,TGCGCCAGCAGCTTGGCAGGGCGAGCAGATACGCAGTATTTT,CASSLAGRADTQYF
-,TRBJ1-4,TRBV6-5,-,TGTGCCAGCAGTTACTCCCCGGGAGGGGGGAGTGAAAAACTGTTTTTT,CASSYSPGGGSEKLFF
TRBD2,TRBJ2-3,TRBV7-9,-,TGTGCCAGCAGCCCGCGGGGAGGGAGCACAGATACGCAGTATTTT,CASSPRGGSTDTQYF
TRBD1,TRBJ1-3,TRBV2,few,TGTGCCAGGACAGGGAACAAAAGAAACACCATATATTTT,CARTGNKRNTIYF
-,TRBJ2-3,TRBV9,-,TGTGCCAGCAGCGTAGCTACGAAGGGTTCGGGGGTCGATACGCAGTATTTT,CASSVATKGSGVDTQYF
-,TRBJ1-1,TRBV4-1,-,TGCGCCAGCAGCCTTAGCGGAGGAGGGAACACTGAAGCTTTCTTT,CASSLSGGGNTEAFF
TRBD1,TRBJ1-2,TRBV10-3,-,TGTGCCATCAGTGAGGACAGGGTCGGCTACACCTTC,CAISEDRVGYTF
TRBD1,TRBJ1-1,TRBV19,-,TGTGCCAGTAGTTCTCGGACAGGGGCGAACACTGAAGCTTTCTTT,CASSSRTGANTEAFF
-,TRBJ2-5,TRBV11-1,-,TGTGCCAGTGGAACGGGGTGGGCCCAGTACTTC,CASGTGWAQYF
TRBD1,TRBJ2-7,TRBV5-4,-,TGTGCCAGCAGCACACAGGGGGCGTACGAGCAGTACTTC,CASSTQGAYEQYF
-,TRBJ1-5,TRBV3-1/TRBV3-2,-,TGTGCCAGCAGCCCCCAAGTCGGGGTACATCAGCCCCAGCATTTT,CASSPQVGVHQPQHF
TRBD2,TRBJ2-7,TRBV11-2,-,TGTGCCAGCAGCTTAGAGTGGGGGACTAGCTACGAGCAGTACTTC,CASSLEWGTSYEQYF
-,TRBJ1-6,TRBV7-8,few,TGTGCCAGCAGCTTAGGTCTAGGGAGGTCTAATTCACCCCTCCACTTT,CASSLGLGRSNSPLHF
-,TRBJ1-2,TRBV7-2,-,TGTGCCAGCAGCCCTCGCCCCGGACAGTCCCTTGGCTACACCTTC,CASSPRPGQSLGYTF
-,TRBJ2-2,TRBV5-4,-,TGTGCCAGCAGCTTGGATTCCGGGACACTCCCCGGGGAGCTGTTTTTT,CASSLDSGTLPGELFF
-,TRBJ2-5,TRBV6-4,-,TGTGCCAGCAGCTTAGGGGCTCCCTATCTGCAAGAGACCCAGTACTTC,CASSLGAPYLQETQYF
TRBD1,TRBJ2-2,TRBV6-4,-,TGTGCCAGCAGTAACGGTGGGGGACAGGGCCCCACCGGGGAGCTGTTTTTT,CASSNGGGQGPTGELFF
TRBD2,TRBJ2-7,TRBV3-1/TRBV3-2,once,TGTGCCAGCAGCCAGGGACTAGCCGCCTACGAGCAGTACTTC,CASSQGLAAYEQYF
TRBD1,TRBJ1-2,TRBV7-2,-,TGTGCCAGCAGCTCCGATGGGACAGGGAGTGGCTACACCTTC,CASSSDGTGSGYTF
TRBD1,TRBJ2-7,TRBV6-2/TRBV6-3,-,TGTGCCAGCAGTAGTCGTCGCAGGGGGATAGCCTACGAGCAGTACTTC,CASSSRRRGIAYEQYF
-,TRBJ1-5,TRBV15,-,TGTGCCACCAGCAGAGACAGGGGAAATCAGCCCCAGCATTTT,CATSRDRGNQPQHF
TRBD2,TRBJ2-5,TRBV6-1,-,TGTGCCAGCAGTGAATTTGCGGGGGAATCACAAGAGACCCAGTACTTC,CASSEFAGESQETQYF
-,TRBJ1-1,TRBV3-1/TRBV3-2,-,TGTGCCAGCAGCCAAGAATCGTACAGGGCAGGGGCTTTCTTT,CASSQESYRAGAFF
TRBD2,TRBJ2-7,TRBV7-8,-,TGTGCCAGCAGCTTAGATAGGGCAGGGAGGGCCTACGAGCAGTACTTC,CASSLDRAGRAYEQYF
-,TRBJ1-5,TRBV27,few,TGTGCCAGCAGCCCCAGGGGAAATCAGCCCCAGCATTTT,CASSPRGNQPQHF
TRBD1,TRBJ2-2,TRBV9,-,TGTGCCAGCAACCGAGCCCCGGGACAGGGATCCGGGGAGCTGTTTTTT,CASNRAPGQGSGELFF
-,TRBJ1-2,TRBV6-4,-,TGTGCCAGCAGTGACCCGGGACTGATCTATGGCTACACCTTC,CASSDPGLIYGYTF
TRBD1,TRBJ1-1,TRBV29-1,once,TGCAGCGTTGAAGACCCTCGGACAGGGGGGGGCATGAACACTGAAGCTTTCTTT,CSVEDPRTGGGMNTEAFF
-,TRBJ1-1,TRBV30,-,TGTGCCTGGAGTCAGCGGGGATCCACTGAAGCTTTCTTT,CAWSQRGSTEAFF
-,TRBJ2-3,TRBV27,-,TGTGCCAGCAGATCCACAAATCCTAGCACAGATACGCAGTATTTT,CASRSTNPSTDTQYF
-,TRBJ2-1,TRBV5-1,-,TGCGCCAGCAGCTTGGGGGGCCGGAGCAATGAGCAGTTCTTC,CASSLGGRSNEQFF
-,TRBJ2-1,TRBV4-2,-,TGTGCCAGCAGCCAAGTCTCAGGAAACAATGAGCAGTTCTTC,CASSQVSGNNEQFF
-,TRBJ2-5,TRBV3-1/TRBV3-2,-,TGTGCCAGCAGCCTCCGCGGGCCCATACAAGAGACCCAGTACTTC,CASSLRGPIQETQYF
-,TRBJ1-2,TRBV12-3/TRBV12-4,-,TGTGCCAGCAGTTATGAACAGCTCTATGGCTACACCTTC,CASSYEQLYGYTF
-,TRBJ2-7,TRBV7-9,-,TGTGCCAGCAGCTCCCCCAGGGGCGCCTCCTACGAGCAGTACTTC,CASSSPRGASYEQYF
-,TRBJ1-3,TRBV5-4,-,TGTGCCAGCAGCCCGTCGGCTGGAAACACCATATATTTT,CASSPSAGNTIYF
-,TRBJ1-2,TRBV7-2,-,TGTGCCAGCAGCAACGACAGGAGTGGGTTAGTCGGCTACACCTTC,CASSNDRSGLVGYTF
-,TRBJ1-2,TRBV12-3/TRBV12-4,-,TGTGCCAGCGGGGGCATCCGCTATGGCTACACCTTC,CASGGIRYGYTF
TRBD1,TRBJ2-7,TRBV7-8,-,TGTGCCAGCAGCCCGTCAGGGGGCGGTTACGAGCAGTACTTC,CASSPSGGGYEQYF
-,TRBJ2-5,TRBV5-1,-,TGCGCCAGCAGCGGGGGACATTTAGGGGAGACCCAGTACTTC,CASSGGHLGETQYF
-,TRBJ2-1,TRBV19,-,TGTGCCAGTAGTATAGCCCTCTACAATGAGCAGTTCTTC,CASSIALYNEQFF
-,TRBJ1-1,TRBV19,-,TGTGCCAGTATGGTCGGACACCAGATCATGAACACTGAAGCTTTCTTT,CASMVGHQIMNTEAFF
-,TRBJ1-1,TRBV29-1,-,TGCAGCGCTCGCACCAACTTGGGGGGCACTGAAGCTTTCTTT,CSARTNLGGTEAFF
-,TRBJ1-1,TRBV5-8,-,TGTGCCAGCAGTATACGGGACTTCTACGCTGAAGCTTTCTTT,CASSIRDFYAEAFF
TRBD2,TRBJ2-3,TRBV11-1,-,TGTGCCAGCAGCTTAGCGGGCGGGGGGGCATCCGTTGGCACAGATACGCAGTATTTT,CASSLAGGGASVGTDTQYF
-,TRBJ1-2,TRBV30,-,TGTGCCTGGAGTTCAGACAGTTATGGCTACACCTTC,CAWSSDSYGYTF
-,TRBJ2-3,TRBV7-9,-,TGTGCCAGCAGCTCTAGCACCGCCACAGATACGCAGTATTTT,CASSSSTATDTQYF
TRBD1,TRBJ2-2,TRBV28,-,TGTGCCACCTACAGGGGCGCCGGGGAGCTGTTTTTT,CATYRGAGELFF
TRBD2,TRBJ2-3,TRBV12-5,-,TGTGCTAGTGGTTTGGTACCGCGTCTAGCGGGGCGCCGAAGCACAGATACGCAGTATTTT,CASGLVPRLAGRRSTDTQYF
-,TRBJ1-1,TRBV9,-,TGTGCCAGCAGCGTAGGGGAGAAGACTGAAGCTTTCTTT,CASSVGEKTEAFF
-,TRBJ1-5,TRBV2,-,TGTGCCAGCAACGGTGATAGCAATCAGCCCCAGCATTTT,CASNGDSNQPQHF
-,TRBJ1-1,TRBV4-3,once,TGCGCCAGCAGCCAGATGGGACTCAAGACAGCTGAAGCTTTCTTT,CASSQMGLKTAEAFF
-,TRBJ1-1,TRBV7-3,-,TGTGCCAGCAGCTCAATCCTGCGAGTGGGGGCAGAGATGAACACTGAAGCTTTCTTT,CASSSILRVGAEMNTEAFF
TRBD1,TRBJ1-1,TRBV12-3/TRBV12-4,few,TGTGCCAGCAGTCCAGGGGGATACACTGAAGCTTTCTTT,CASSPGGYTEAFF
-,TRBJ2-6,TRBV29-1,-,TGCAGCGTAGCGGGCTCTGGGGCCAACGTCCTGACTTTC,CSVAGSGANVLTF